The 21 T cell receptor beta chains reported below all come from one sample, sequenced in a study of T-cell reconstitution after alpha-beta-depleted transplantation in children. Unique molecular identifiers were used to barcode this TCRbeta library. TCRdb processed the PCR reads anew with MiXCR; each CDR3 protein has one entry. The table lists under 300,000 distinct CDR3 sequences, around a tenth of them singletons. The material sequenced was peripheral blood, taken 180 days after TCRalphabeta/CD19-depleted stem cell transplant. These receptors came from a male patient aged 2 to 9 who had a stem cell transplant for chronic granulomatous disease, so the T cells may come from the graft donor.

The table lists this clonotype with many counts. This chain uses TRBV7-2 with TRBJ2-3, with a tentative D call TRBD2 (5 bases). V was cut by 1 base and J by 4 bases, with 9 bases left in between. Germline V gives CDR1 SGHTA, CDR2 FQGNSA. This CDR3 contains 14 residues. The CDR3 DNA follows: TGTGCCAGCAGCTTAGAGCGGCGGGCAGATACGCAGTATTTT. This sequence encodes CASSLERRADTQYF.

This clonotype has just a few counts. V usage is TRBV3-1 and J usage is TRBJ2-5; no reliable D call. This CDR3 region has 13 residues. V dropped 0 bases and J dropped 5 bases, with 7 bases sitting between them. Germline assignment: CDR1 LGHDT and CDR2 YNNKEL (reference sequence). CDR3 protein: CASSQDGTETQYF. CDR3 nucleotide sequence: TGTGCCAGCAGCCAAGATGGAACGGAGACCCAGTACTTC.

This clonotype has at least ten counts. The V call is TRBV29-1, the J call TRBJ1-3, with 8 positions matching TRBD1. The CDR3 has 15 amino acids. Unmatched junction bases numbered 5, after V lost 0 bases and J lost 4 bases. CDR1 is SQVTM and CDR2 is ANQGSEA in the germline V gene. CDR3 sequence reads: CSVEDRRGPGNTIYF. In DNA, the CDR3 is TGCAGCGTTGAAGATCGCAGGGGGCCGGGAAACACCATATATTTT.

Notes on this clonotype: A much larger clone differs by one base, so this may be a read error. The chain uses TRBV18 and TRBJ2-7; 7 bases agree with TRBD1. The CDR3 totals 15 residues. CDR1 is KGHSH and CDR2 is LQKENI in the germline V gene. V shed 6 bases and J 0 bases; nucleotides not matched to a gene: 8. The CDR3 sequence is CASSSPRQGSYEQYF. The CDR3 region has the DNA TGTGCCAGCTCTAGCCCGCGACAGGGCTCCTACGAGCAGTACTTC.

The sample holds many counts of this clonotype. This rearrangement joins TRBV29-1 to TRBJ2-1, with D possibly TRBD1 on 6 matching bases. The CDR3 is 11 residues long. Trimming cost V 7 bases and J 7 bases, with 11 bases left between them. Germline assignment: CDR1 SQVTM and CDR2 ANQGSEA. The CDR3 region has the DNA TGCAGCGGGGTGGGGGCAAATGAGCAGTTCTTC. The encoded protein is CSGVGANEQFF.

This clonotype was seen ten or more times. Here the CDR3 reads CASSFGTGEETQYF. In DNA, the CDR3 is TGCGCCAGCAGCTTCGGGACAGGGGAAGAGACCCAGTACTTC. The V gene is TRBV5-1, the J gene TRBJ2-5; 10 bases align to TRBD1. The germline gives CDR1 SGHRS, CDR2 YFSETQ. The CDR3 runs to 14 residues. The trim removed 2 bases at V and 3 bases at J, leaving 1 base unmatched.

The chain couples TRBV11-2 to TRBJ2-5; TRBD1 agrees at 7 bases. The CDR3 loop spans 16 amino acids. Losses at the gene ends were 5 bases for V and 5 bases for J; bases not matched to a gene: 14. From germline, CDR1 is SGHAT and CDR2 FQNNGV. The CDR3 sequence is CASSPWTGRSRETQYF. The CDR3 DNA reads as TGTGCCAGCAGCCCCTGGACAGGACGTAGCAGGGAGACCCAGTACTTC.

This clonotype occurred many times. This chain uses TRBV15 with TRBJ2-1; the match to TRBD1 covers 8 bases. The V gene's germline CDR1 is LNHNV and CDR2 YYDKDF (reference sequence). The CDR3 extends over 15 amino acids. V dropped 5 bases and J dropped 3; count of bases not matched to a gene: 6. Here the CDR3 reads CATSFRDRFYNEQFF. The DNA for the CDR3 is TGTGCCACCAGCTTCCGGGACAGGTTCTACAATGAGCAGTTCTTC.

This clonotype was recorded at least ten times. V usage is TRBV12-3 or TRBV12-4 and J usage is TRBJ2-3; 7 bases agree with TRBD2. The J segment lost 3 bases and the V segment lost 5 bases, leaving 17 bases of the junction unmatched. CDR3 length: 18 residues. This chain's CDR3 is CASSATPALAGETDTQYF. The CDR3 nucleotides read TGTGCCAGCAGTGCCACGCCTGCACTGGCGGGGGAGACAGATACGCAGTATTTT.

At least ten counts were recorded for this clonotype. The chain employs TRBV6-2 or TRBV6-3 and TRBJ2-7, with D perhaps TRBD2 (6 bases). V lost 6 bases and J 3 bases, leaving 18 bases between the germline ends. Germline CDR1 is MNHEY and CDR2 is SVGEGT. This CDR3 contains 15 residues. CDR3 DNA: TGTGCCAGCAGGGTCCAGGGAGGACCTGACTACGAGCAGTACTTC. This sequence encodes CASRVQGGPDYEQYF.

In its sample, this clonotype was seen many times. V gene TRBV29-1 combines with J gene TRBJ1-1; D remains ambiguous. V was trimmed by 4 bases and J by 1 base, leaving 10 bases between them. CDR1 and CDR2 from the germline V gene are SQVTM and ANQGSEA. The CDR3 extends over 13 amino acids. The CDR3 sequence: CSVGRAGNTEAFF. DNA for the CDR3: TGCAGCGTTGGGAGGGCGGGGAACACTGAAGCTTTCTTT.

This clonotype appeared many times. This CDR3 is CATSRFTQPNTEAFF. Written as DNA, the CDR3 is TGTGCCACCAGCAGATTCACACAGCCTAACACTGAAGCTTTCTTT. V usage is TRBV15 and J usage is TRBJ1-1; no clear D. The CDR3 covers 15 residues. Germline V gene sequence: CDR1 LNHNV, CDR2 YYDKDF (reference sequence). Trimming removed 2 bases at V and 2 bases at J, with 12 bases between.

Many counts were recorded for this clonotype. The chain couples TRBV28 to TRBJ2-6; D gene uncertain. Germline CDR1 is MDHEN and CDR2 is SYDVKM. V was clipped by 5 bases and J by 0 bases, with 11 bases between them. This CDR3 contains 16 residues. The CDR3 bases are TGTGCCAGCAGTCCGAAAAACCCCTCTGGGGCCAACGTCCTGACTTTC. It specifies CASSPKNPSGANVLTF. Using reference TRBV28 and TRBJ2-6 for the parts outside the CDR3, the full variable domain is DVKVTQSSRYLVKRTGEKVFLECVQDMDHENMFWYRQDPGLGLRLIYFSYDVKMKEKGDIPEGYSVSREKKERFSLILESASTNQTSMYLCASSPKNPSGANVLTFGAGSRLTVL.

This clonotype appeared many times. The CDR3 protein is CASSLGASWNTGELFF. CDR3 nucleotides: TGTGCCAGCAGCTTAGGTGCTAGCTGGAACACCGGGGAGCTGTTTTTT. J is TRBJ2-2 and V is TRBV7-2; a possible D gene is TRBD2 (5 bases). CDR1 and CDR2 (germline): SGHTA, FQGNSA. The CDR3 runs to 16 residues. The V and J ends lost 1 base and 1 base respectively, with 10 bases between them.

There are many counts of this clonotype. The chain uses TRBV6-1 and TRBJ1-2; no reliable D call. The CDR3 runs to 13 residues. Germline V lookup: CDR1 MNHNS, CDR2 SASEGT. With 6 bases removed from V and 8 bases from J, the gap between germline ends came to 16 bases. The CDR3 spells CASSPSGQFGYTF. As DNA, the CDR3 is TGTGCCAGCAGCCCCTCGGGTCAGTTCGGCTACACCTTC.

This clonotype was detected ten times or more. The chain recombines TRBV9 with TRBJ2-3, with TRBD2 as a possible D gene (5 bases). Germline CDR1 is SGDLS and CDR2 is YYNGEE. The CDR3 contains 14 residues. Trimming removed 0 bases at V and 3 bases at J, with 8 bases between. CDR3 protein: CASSVAGSTDTQYF. In nucleotides, the CDR3 is TGTGCCAGCAGCGTAGCGGGAAGTACAGATACGCAGTATTTT.

This clonotype was seen a handful of times. The chain recombines TRBV6-2 or TRBV6-3 with TRBJ1-5, with D hard to call. Germline V gives CDR1 MNHEY, CDR2 SVGEGT. V lost 8 bases to trimming and J lost 3 bases, with 14 bases between them. The CDR3 loop spans 14 amino acids. As DNA, the CDR3 is TGTGCCAGCGACCGCCCCGGGCCCAATCAGCCCCAGCATTTT. It translates to CASDRPGPNQPQHF.

This clonotype was counted many times. The J gene is TRBJ2-7, the V gene TRBV29-1, with D possibly TRBD2 on 6 matching bases. This CDR3 spans 14 amino acids. Trimming shortened V by 3 bases and J by 6 bases, and 18 bases separated the two germline ends. The germline V gene has CDR1 SQVTM and CDR2 ANQGSEA. The CDR3 loop reads CSVEVAGRQVEQYF. CDR3 DNA sequence: TGCAGCGTTGAGGTCGCGGGGAGACAAGTCGAGCAGTACTTC.

This chain connects TRBV27 to TRBJ2-1; D is perhaps TRBD1 or TRBD2 (5 bases each). CDR1 MNHEY and CDR2 SMNVEV come from the germline V gene (reference sequence). Trimming cost V 3 bases and J 0 bases, with 6 bases left between them. The CDR3 runs 14 residues. CDR3 in amino acids: CASSLGDSYNEQFF. The CDR3, as DNA: TGTGCCAGCAGTTTGGGGGACTCCTACAATGAGCAGTTCTTC.

This clonotype was picked up many times. The chain combines TRBV12-3 or TRBV12-4 with TRBJ2-3; 10 positions agree with TRBD2. The junction had 6 bases not matched to a gene; V was cut back by 6 bases and J by 0 bases. The CDR3 runs 16 residues. Here the CDR3 reads CASSRSGGASTDTQYF. In DNA form, the CDR3 reads TGTGCCAGCAGCAGAAGCGGGGGGGCTAGCACAGATACGCAGTATTTT.

The table lists this clonotype with many counts. V usage is TRBV29-1 and J usage is TRBJ2-3, with 8 positions matching TRBD2. This CDR3 is 14 amino acids long. CDR1 is SQVTM, CDR2 ANQGSEA, per germline. V lost 7 bases, J lost 1 base, and 7 bases stayed unmatched. The CDR3 nucleotides read TGCAGCGCCTGGGGGCGGGGGGGCACAGATACGCAGTATTTT. It specifies CSAWGRGGTDTQYF.